This note documents a single T cell receptor (beta chain) sequence. This sample is drawn from a study of cytomegalovirus exposure and HLA in healthy donors. PCR amplification relied on 60 Vbeta primers (plus 13 Jbeta primers). Clones were sequenced by immunoSEQ multiplex PCR, and TCRdb holds only the in-frame ones, with some missing. Of 150,000 to 200,000 clones detected, around 81% appear once; the ten largest clones hold roughly 2.1%. This CDR3 is built from 15 residues. Trimming removed 4 bases at V and 0 bases at J, with 11 bases between. CDR1 is MNHEY and CDR2 is SMNVEV in the germline V gene (reference sequence).

Sequencing used PBMCs. V usage is TRBV27 and J usage is TRBJ2-3; D uncertain. This TCR derives from a woman aged 18-29 years in good health and CMV-seropositive. The CDR3 is CASSSVFTSTDTQYF. The CDR3 coding sequence is TGTGCCAGCAGTTCGGTGTTTACTAGCACAGATACGCAGTATTTT.